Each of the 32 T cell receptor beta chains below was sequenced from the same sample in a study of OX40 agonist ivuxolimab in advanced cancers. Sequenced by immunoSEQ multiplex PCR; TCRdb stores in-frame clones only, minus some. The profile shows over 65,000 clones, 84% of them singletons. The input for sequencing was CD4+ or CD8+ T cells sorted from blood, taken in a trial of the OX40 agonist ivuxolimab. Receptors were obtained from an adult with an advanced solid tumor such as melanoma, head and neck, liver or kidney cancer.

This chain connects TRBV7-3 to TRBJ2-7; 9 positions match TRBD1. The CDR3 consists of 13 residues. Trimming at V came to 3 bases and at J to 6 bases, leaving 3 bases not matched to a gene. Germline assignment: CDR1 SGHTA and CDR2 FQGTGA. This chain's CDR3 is CASSFRQGGEQYF. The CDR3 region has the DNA TGTGCCAGCAGCTTTAGACAGGGGGGCGAGCAGTACTTC.

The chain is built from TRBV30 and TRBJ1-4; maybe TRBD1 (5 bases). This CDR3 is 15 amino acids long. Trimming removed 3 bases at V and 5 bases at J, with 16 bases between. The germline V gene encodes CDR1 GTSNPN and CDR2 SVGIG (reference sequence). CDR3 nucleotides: TGTGCCTGGAGAGGCGGGGCAGCCTCGAATGAAAAACTGTTTTTT. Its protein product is CAWRGGAASNEKLFF.

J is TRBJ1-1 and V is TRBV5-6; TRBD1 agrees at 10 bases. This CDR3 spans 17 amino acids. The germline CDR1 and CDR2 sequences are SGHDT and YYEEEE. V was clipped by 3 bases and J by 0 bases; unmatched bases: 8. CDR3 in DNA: TGTGCCAGCAGCTATGGGACAGGGGATATGATGAACACTGAAGCTTTCTTT. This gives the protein CASSYGTGDMMNTEAFF.

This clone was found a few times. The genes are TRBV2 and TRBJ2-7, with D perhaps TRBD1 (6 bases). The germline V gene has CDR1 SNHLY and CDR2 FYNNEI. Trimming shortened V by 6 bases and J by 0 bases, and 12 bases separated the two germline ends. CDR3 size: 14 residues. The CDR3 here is CASRGQRSSYEQYF. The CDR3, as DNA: TGTGCCAGCAGAGGACAGAGAAGCTCCTACGAGCAGTACTTC.

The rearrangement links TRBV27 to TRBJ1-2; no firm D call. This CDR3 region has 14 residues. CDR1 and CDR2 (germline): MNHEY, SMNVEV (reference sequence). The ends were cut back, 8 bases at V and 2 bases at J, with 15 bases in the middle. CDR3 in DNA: TGTGCCAGCGGTCGGTGGGGAGGGAACTATGGCTACACCTTC. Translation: CASGRWGGNYGYTF.

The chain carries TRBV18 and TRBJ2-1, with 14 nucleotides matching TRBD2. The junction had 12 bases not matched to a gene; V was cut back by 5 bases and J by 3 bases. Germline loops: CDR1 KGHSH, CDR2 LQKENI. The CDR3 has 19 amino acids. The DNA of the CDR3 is TGTGCCAGCTCAAGGGGACTAGCGGGAGCCCCCATTTACTACAATGAGCAGTTCTTC. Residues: CASSRGLAGAPIYYNEQFF.

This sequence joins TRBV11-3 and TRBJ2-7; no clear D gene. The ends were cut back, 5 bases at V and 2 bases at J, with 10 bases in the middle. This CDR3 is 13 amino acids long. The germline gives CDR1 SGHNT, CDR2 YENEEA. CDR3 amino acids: CASSKTVAYEQYF. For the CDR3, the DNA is TGTGCCAGCAGCAAGACGGTCGCCTACGAGCAGTACTTC.

The CDR3 DNA reads as TGTGCCTGCAACGGTCTTCTCTCGACCCGCGAGCAGTACTTC. Translated: CACNGLLSTREQYF. The chain employs TRBV30 and TRBJ2-7; D ambiguous. The germline V gene has CDR1 GTSNPN and CDR2 SVGIG (reference sequence). The CDR3 extends over 14 amino acids. V lost 6 bases and J lost 6, with 21 bases in between. Filled out from reference TRBV30 and TRBJ2-7, the complete variable domain reads SQTIHQWPATLVQPVGSPLSLECTVEGTSNPNLYWYRQAAGRGLQLLFYSVGIGQISSEVPQNLSASRPQDRQFILSSKKLLLSDSGFYLCACNGLLSTREQYFGPGTRLTVT.

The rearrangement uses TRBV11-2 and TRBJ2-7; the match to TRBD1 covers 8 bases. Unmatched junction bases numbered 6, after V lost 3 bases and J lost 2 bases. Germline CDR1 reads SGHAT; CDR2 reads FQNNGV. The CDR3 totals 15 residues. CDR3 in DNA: TGTGCCAGCAGCTTTAGTGGGGACAGGACCTACGAGCAGTACGTC. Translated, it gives CASSFSGDRTYEQYV.

The CDR3 bases are TGTGCCAGCAGCTTCCCCGGGGAGCGTGTATTCCAAGAGACCCAGTACTTC. The encoded protein is CASSFPGERVFQETQYF. V is TRBV5-8 and J is TRBJ2-5; tentative D call: TRBD2 (5 bases). The CDR3 has 17 residues. V was cut by 2 bases and J by 1 base, with 18 bases left in between. Germline loops: CDR1 SGHTS, CDR2 YDEGEE.

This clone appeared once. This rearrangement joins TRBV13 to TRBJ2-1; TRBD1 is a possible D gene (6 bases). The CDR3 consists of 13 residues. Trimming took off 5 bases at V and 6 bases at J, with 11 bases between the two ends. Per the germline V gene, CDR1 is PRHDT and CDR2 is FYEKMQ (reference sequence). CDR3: CASSTNRANEQFF. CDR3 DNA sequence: TGTGCCAGCAGCACCAACAGGGCCAATGAGCAGTTCTTC.

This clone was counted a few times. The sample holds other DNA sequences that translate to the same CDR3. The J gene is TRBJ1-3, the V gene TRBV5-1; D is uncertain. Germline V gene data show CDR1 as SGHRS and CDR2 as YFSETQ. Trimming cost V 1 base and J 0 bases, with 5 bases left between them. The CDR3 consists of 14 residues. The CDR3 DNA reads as TGCGCCAGCAGCTTGAGTATCTCTGGAAACACCATATATTTT. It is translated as CASSLSISGNTIYF.

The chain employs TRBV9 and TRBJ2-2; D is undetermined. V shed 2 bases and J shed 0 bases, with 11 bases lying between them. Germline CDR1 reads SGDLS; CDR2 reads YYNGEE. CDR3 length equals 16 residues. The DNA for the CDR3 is TGTGCCAGCAGCGTGTTAAGCGCCTCGAACACCGGGGAGCTGTTTTTT. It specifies CASSVLSASNTGELFF.

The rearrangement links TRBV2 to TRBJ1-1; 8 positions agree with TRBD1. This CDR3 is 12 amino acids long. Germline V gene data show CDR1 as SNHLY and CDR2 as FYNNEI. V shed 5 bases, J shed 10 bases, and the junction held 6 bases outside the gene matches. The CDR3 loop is CASSKDRVVAFF. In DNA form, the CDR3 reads TGTGCCAGCAGTAAGGACAGGGTAGTAGCTTTCTTT. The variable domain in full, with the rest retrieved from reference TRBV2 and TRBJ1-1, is EPEVTQTPSHQVTQMGQEVILRCVPISNHLYFYWYRQILGQKVEFLVSFYNNEISEKSEIFDDQFSVERPDGSNFTLKIRSTKLEDSAMYFCASSKDRVVAFFGQGTRLTVV.

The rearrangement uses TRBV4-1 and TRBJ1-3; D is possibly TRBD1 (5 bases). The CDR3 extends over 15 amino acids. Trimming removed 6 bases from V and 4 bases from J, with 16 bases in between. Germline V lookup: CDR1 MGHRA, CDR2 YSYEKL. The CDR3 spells CASRKGQASGNTIYF. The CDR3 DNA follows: TGCGCCAGCAGGAAAGGACAAGCGTCCGGAAACACCATATATTTT.

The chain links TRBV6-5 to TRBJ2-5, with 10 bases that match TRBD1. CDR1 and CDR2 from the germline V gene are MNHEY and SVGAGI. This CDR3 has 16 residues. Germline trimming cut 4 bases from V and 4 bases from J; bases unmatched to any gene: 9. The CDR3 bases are TGTGCCAGCAGTTCCTCCTGGGGACAGGGGTCAGAGACCCAGTACTTC. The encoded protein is CASSSSWGQGSETQYF.

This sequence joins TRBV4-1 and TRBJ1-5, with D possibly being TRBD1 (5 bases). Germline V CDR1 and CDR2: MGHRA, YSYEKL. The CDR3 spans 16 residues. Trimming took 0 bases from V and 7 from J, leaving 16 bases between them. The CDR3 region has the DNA TGCGCCAGCAGCCAAGATGGGGTGGGGGTCGGGCAGCCCCAGCATTTT. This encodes CASSQDGVGVGQPQHF.

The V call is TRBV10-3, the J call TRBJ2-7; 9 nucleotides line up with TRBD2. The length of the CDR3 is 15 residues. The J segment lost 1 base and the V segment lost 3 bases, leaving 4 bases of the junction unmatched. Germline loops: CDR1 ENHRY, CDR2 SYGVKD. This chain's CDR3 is CAISDPGLASYEQYF. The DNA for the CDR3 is TGTGCCATCAGTGACCCGGGACTAGCTTCCTACGAGCAGTACTTC.

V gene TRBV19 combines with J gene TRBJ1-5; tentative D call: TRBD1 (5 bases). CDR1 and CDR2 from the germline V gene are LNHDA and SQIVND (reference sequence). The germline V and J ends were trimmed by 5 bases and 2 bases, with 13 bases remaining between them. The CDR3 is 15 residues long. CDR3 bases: TGTGCCAGTAGTCTTTCTGGGGGACGCAATCAGCCCCAGCATTTT. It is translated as CASSLSGGRNQPQHF.

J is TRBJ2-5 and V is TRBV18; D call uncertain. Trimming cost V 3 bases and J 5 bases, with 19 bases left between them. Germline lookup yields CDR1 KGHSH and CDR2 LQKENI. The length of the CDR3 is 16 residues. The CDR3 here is CASSPRNSRSGETQYF. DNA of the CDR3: TGTGCCAGCTCACCCCGGAACTCAAGGAGTGGGGAGACCCAGTACTTC.

The CDR3 sequence: CASSPDSSGYTF. CDR3 sequence (DNA): TGTGCCAGCAGTCCAGACAGTTCTGGCTACACCTTC. The V call is TRBV28, the J call TRBJ1-2; D is possibly TRBD1 (5 bases). Per the germline V gene, CDR1 is MDHEN and CDR2 is SYDVKM. Deletions cut 5 bases from V and 7 bases from J, with 11 bases between. CDR3 length equals 12 residues.

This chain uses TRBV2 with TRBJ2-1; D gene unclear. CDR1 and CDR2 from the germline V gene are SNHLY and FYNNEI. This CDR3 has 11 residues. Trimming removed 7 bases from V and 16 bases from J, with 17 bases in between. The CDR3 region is CASKVSQTLFF. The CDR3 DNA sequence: TGTGCCAGCAAGGTCTCCCAAACCTTATTCTTC.

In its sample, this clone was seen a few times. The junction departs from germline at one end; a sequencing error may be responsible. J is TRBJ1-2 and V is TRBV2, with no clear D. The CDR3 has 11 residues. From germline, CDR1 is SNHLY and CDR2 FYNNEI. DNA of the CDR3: TGTGCCAGCAGTGAATCGGCTCGATCCCTCTTC. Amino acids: CASSESARSLF.

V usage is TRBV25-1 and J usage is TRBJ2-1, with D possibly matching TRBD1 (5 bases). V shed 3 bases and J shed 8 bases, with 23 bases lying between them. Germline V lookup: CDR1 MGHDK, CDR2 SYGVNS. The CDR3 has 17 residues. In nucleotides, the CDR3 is TGTGCCAGCAGTGACAGACAGCCGATGTCCAAAGGTCATGAGCAGTTCTTC. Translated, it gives CASSDRQPMSKGHEQFF. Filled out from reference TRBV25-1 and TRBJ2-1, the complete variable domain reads EADIYQTPRYLVIGTGKKITLECSQTMGHDKMYWYQQDPGMELHLIHYSYGVNSTEKGDLSSESTVSRIRTEHFPLTLESARPSHTSQYLCASSDRQPMSKGHEQFFGPGTRLTVL.

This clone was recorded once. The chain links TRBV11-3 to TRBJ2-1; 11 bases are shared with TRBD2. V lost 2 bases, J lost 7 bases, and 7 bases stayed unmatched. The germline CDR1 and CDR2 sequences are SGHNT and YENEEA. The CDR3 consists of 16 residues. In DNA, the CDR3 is TGTGCCAGCAGCTTACGGGGGACTAGCGGAATAAATGAGCAGTTCTTC. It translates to CASSLRGTSGINEQFF.

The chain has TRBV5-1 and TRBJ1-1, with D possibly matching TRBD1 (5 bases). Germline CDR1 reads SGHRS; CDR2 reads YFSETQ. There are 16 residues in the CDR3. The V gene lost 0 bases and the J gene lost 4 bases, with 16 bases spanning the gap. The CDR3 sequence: CASSLVSREGATEAFF. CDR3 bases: TGCGCCAGCAGCTTGGTTTCTAGGGAAGGGGCCACTGAAGCTTTCTTT.

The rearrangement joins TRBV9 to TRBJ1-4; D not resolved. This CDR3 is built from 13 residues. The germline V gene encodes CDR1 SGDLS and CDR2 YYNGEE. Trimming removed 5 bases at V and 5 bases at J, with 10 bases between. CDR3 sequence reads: CASSRPGNEKLFF. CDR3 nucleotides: TGTGCCAGCAGTCGGCCCGGGAATGAAAAACTGTTTTTT.

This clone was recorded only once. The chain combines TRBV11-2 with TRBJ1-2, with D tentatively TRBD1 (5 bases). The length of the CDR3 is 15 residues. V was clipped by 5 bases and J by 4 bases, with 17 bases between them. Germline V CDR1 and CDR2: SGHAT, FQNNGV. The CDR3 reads CASSRSAGGVYGYTF. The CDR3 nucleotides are TGTGCCAGCAGCAGATCCGCGGGGGGGGTCTATGGCTACACCTTC.

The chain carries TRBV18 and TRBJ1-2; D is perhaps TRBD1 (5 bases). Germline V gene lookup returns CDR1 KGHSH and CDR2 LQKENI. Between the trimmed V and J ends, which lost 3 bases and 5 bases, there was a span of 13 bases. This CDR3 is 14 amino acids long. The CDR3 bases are TGTGCCAGCTCACCGGGCAGGCAGGGATATGGCTACACCTTC. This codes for CASSPGRQGYGYTF.

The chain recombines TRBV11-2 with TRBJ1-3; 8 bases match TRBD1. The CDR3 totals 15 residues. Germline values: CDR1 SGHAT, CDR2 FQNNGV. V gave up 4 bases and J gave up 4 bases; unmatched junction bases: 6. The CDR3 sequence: CASSWQGARGNTIYF. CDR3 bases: TGTGCCAGCAGCTGGCAGGGGGCGCGAGGAAACACCATATATTTT.

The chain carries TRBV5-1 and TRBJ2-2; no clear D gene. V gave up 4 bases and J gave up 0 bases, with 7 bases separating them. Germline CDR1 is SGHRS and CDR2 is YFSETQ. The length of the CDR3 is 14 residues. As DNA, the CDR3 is TGCGCCAGCAGCGTCAGCTCGAACACCGGGGAGCTGTTTTTT. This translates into CASSVSSNTGELFF.

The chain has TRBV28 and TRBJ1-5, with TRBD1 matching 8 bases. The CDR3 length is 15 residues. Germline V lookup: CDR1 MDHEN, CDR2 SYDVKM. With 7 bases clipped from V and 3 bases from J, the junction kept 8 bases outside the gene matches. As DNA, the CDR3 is TGTGCCAGCACCGCTGGGGGACAGGTCAATCAGCCCCAGCATTTT. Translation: CASTAGGQVNQPQHF.